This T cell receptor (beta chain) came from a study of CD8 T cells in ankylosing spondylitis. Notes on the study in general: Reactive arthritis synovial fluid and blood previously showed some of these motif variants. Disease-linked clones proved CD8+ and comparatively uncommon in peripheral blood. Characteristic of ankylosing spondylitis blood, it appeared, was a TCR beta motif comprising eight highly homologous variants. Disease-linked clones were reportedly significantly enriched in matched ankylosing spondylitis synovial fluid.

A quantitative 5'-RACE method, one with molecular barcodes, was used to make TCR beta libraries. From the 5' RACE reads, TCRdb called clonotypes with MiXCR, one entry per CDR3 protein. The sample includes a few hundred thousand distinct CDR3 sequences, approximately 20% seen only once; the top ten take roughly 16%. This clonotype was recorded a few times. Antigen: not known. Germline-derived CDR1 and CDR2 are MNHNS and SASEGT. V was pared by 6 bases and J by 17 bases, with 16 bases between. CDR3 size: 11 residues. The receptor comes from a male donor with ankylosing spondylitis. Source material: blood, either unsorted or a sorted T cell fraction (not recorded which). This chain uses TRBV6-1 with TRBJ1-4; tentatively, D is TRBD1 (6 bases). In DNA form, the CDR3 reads TGTGCCAGCAGGTCGGACAGCCCCCAATTTTTT. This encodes CASRSDSPQFF.